The 18 T cell receptor beta chains below all came from one sample that was sequenced in a study of T-cell reconstitution after alpha-beta-depleted transplantation in children. Using unique molecular identifiers, the investigators prepared the TCRbeta library. MiXCR was run by TCRdb on the PCR reads, yielding one entry per CDR3 protein. Of roughly 90,000 distinct CDR3 sequences in the sample, about 12% were seen once. The sample was PBMCs from the stem cell graft donor, taken from the stem cell graft. These receptors came from a human donor who donated a stem cell graft to a child with inherited bone marrow failure.

This clonotype was detected many times. This chain links TRBV12-3 or TRBV12-4 with TRBJ1-6, with 7 bases lining up with TRBD1. The CDR3 sequence is 13 residues long. J was trimmed by 10 bases and V by 5 bases; bases with no gene match: 5. The CDR3 DNA reads TGTGCCAGCAGTCCGACAGGGTCGTCACCCCTCCACTTT. It encodes CASSPTGSSPLHF.

In this sample, this clonotype turned up many times. DNA of the CDR3: TGTGCCAGCAGCTTTGCTAGTACCTACAATGAGCAGTTCTTC. Translation gives CASSFASTYNEQFF. This chain links TRBV11-2 with TRBJ2-1; D not certain. Germline CDR1 SGHAT, CDR2 FQNNGV. This CDR3 is built from 14 residues. Trimming removed 3 bases from V and 2 bases from J, with 8 bases in between. Together with reference TRBV11-2 and TRBJ2-1, the CDR3 gives the full variable domain: EAGVAQSPRYKIIEKRQSVAFWCNPISGHATLYWYQQILGQGPKLLIQFQNNGVVDDSQLPKDRFSAERLKGVDSTLKIQPAKLEDSAVYLCASSFASTYNEQFFGPGTRLTVL.

This clonotype was counted at least ten times. The chain joins TRBV18 to TRBJ2-3; possible D gene TRBD2, 5 bases. V was clipped by 1 base and J by 9 bases, with 11 bases between them. Germline V gene data show CDR1 as KGHSH and CDR2 as LQKENI. CDR3 length: 13 amino acids. The CDR3: CASSPRSGYTQYF. CDR3 nucleotide sequence: TGTGCCAGCTCACCACGTTCGGGGTACACGCAGTATTTT. The full variable domain, rest sourced from reference TRBV18 and TRBJ2-3, is NAGVMQNPRHLVRRRGQEARLRCSPMKGHSHVYWYRQLPEEGLKFMVYLQKENIIDESGMPKERFSAEFPKEGPSILRIQQVVRGDSAAYFCASSPRSGYTQYFGPGTRLTVL.

This clonotype has a count of ten or more. The V call is TRBV20-1, the J call TRBJ1-1, with 7 bases aligning to TRBD1. The V segment lost 3 bases and the J segment 2 bases; nucleotides outside the gene matches: 3. Germline CDR1 reads DFQATT; CDR2 reads SNEGSKA (reference sequence). This CDR3 is built from 13 residues. The CDR3 DNA follows: TGCAGTGCTAGCCGGACAGGTAACACTGAAGCTTTCTTT. Residues: CSASRTGNTEAFF.

This clonotype has a handful of counts. This chain links TRBV5-4 with TRBJ1-1, with unresolved D. The ends were cut back, 1 base at V and 1 base at J, with 8 bases in the middle. From germline, CDR1 is SGHNT and CDR2 YYREEE (reference sequence). The CDR3 totals 14 residues. For the CDR3, the DNA is TGTGCCAGCAGCTTGTTTCTAGGGAACACTGAAGCTTTCTTT. It yields the protein CASSLFLGNTEAFF.

J is TRBJ2-5 and V is TRBV3-1, with D perhaps TRBD2 (5 bases). Germline V CDR1 and CDR2: LGHDT, YNNKEL (reference sequence). V was shortened by 4 bases and J by 9 bases, with 15 bases between the two germline ends. The CDR3 has 13 residues. CDR3 residues: CASSPREAEPQYF. The CDR3 bases are TGTGCCAGCAGCCCCCGAGAAGCGGAGCCCCAGTACTTC.

This clonotype showed up many times. V is TRBV27 and J is TRBJ1-1, with D possibly TRBD1 on 5 matching bases. The CDR3 contains 14 residues. Germline-derived CDR1 and CDR2 are MNHEY and SMNVEV (reference sequence). V was pared by 4 bases and J by 1 base, with 10 bases between. The CDR3 protein is CASSSFGQNTEAFF. In DNA, the CDR3 is TGTGCCAGCAGTTCCTTCGGACAGAACACTGAAGCTTTCTTT.

This clonotype was seen ten or more times. The J gene is TRBJ2-7, the V gene TRBV5-1; D is unclear. The V end was cut by 4 bases, the J end by 1 base, with 12 bases between. Germline V gene data show CDR1 as SGHRS and CDR2 as YFSETQ. CDR3 length equals 14 residues. This CDR3 reads CASSRDPDSYEQYF. For the CDR3, the DNA is TGCGCCAGCAGCAGAGACCCGGATTCCTACGAGCAGTACTTC.

This clonotype has ten or more counts. The chain employs TRBV12-3 or TRBV12-4 and TRBJ2-2; no firm D call. The V end was cut by 1 base, the J end by 6 bases, with 9 bases between. The CDR3 length is 14 residues. This CDR3 is CASSLVGTSGELFF. In DNA, the CDR3 is TGTGCCAGCAGTTTAGTCGGAACCTCCGGGGAGCTGTTTTTT.

This clonotype was observed many times. The rearrangement links TRBV7-2 to TRBJ1-4; D possibly corresponds to TRBD1 (5 bases). With 4 bases removed from V and 10 bases from J, the gap between germline ends came to 16 bases. The CDR3 is 14 residues long. Per germline, CDR1 SGHTA and CDR2 FQGNSA. The CDR3 sequence is CASSYGAEGGKLFF. DNA for the CDR3: TGTGCCAGCAGCTACGGGGCGGAGGGCGGAAAACTGTTTTTT. The whole variable domain, remainder taken from reference TRBV7-2 and TRBJ1-4, is GAGVSQSPSNKVTEKGKDVELRCDPISGHTALYWYRQSLGQGLEFLIYFQGNSAPDKSGLPSDRFSAERTGGSVSTLTIQRTQQEDSAVYLCASSYGAEGGKLFFGSGTQLSVL.

This clonotype was found a few times. This rearrangement joins TRBV21-1 to TRBJ1-5. TRBV21-1 is an annotated pseudogene. The CDR3 runs 16 residues. CDR3 sequence (DNA): TGTGCCAGCAGCAAAGCGCTGGAAGATAGCAATCAGCCCCAGCATTTT. Its translation is CASSKALEDSNQPQHF.

This clonotype was detected many times. The chain has TRBV7-2 and TRBJ1-6; unclear D gene. CDR1 is SGHTA and CDR2 is FQGNSA in the germline V gene. The CDR3 has 16 residues. V lost 1 base and J lost 6, with 13 bases in between. The CDR3 spells CASSLEIGMRNSPLHF. As DNA, the CDR3 is TGTGCCAGCAGCTTAGAAATAGGGATGCGTAATTCACCCCTCCACTTT.

This clonotype occurred many times. The chain links TRBV9 to TRBJ2-1, with unresolved D. CDR3 length: 13 residues. V gave up 2 bases and J gave up 5 bases, with 8 bases separating them. Germline V lookup: CDR1 SGDLS, CDR2 YYNGEE. The CDR3 DNA reads TGTGCCAGCAGCGTCGGCACCCACAATGAGCAGTTCTTC. As protein: CASSVGTHNEQFF.

The sample holds many counts of this clonotype. The rearrangement links TRBV4-3 to TRBJ2-2, with TRBD1 matching 10 bases. The CDR3 has 17 amino acids. Trimming cost V 0 bases and J 4 bases; bases outside gene matches: 5. Germline CDR1 reads LGHNA; CDR2 reads YSLEER. Here the CDR3 DNA reads TGCGCCAGCAGCCAAGACTCCGGGACAGGGGCCACCGGGGAGCTGTTTTTT. Protein: CASSQDSGTGATGELFF.

This clonotype was detected ten times or more. The V gene is TRBV7-2, the J gene TRBJ2-2, with a weak D call TRBD2 (6 bases). V dropped 5 bases and J dropped 3 bases, with 7 bases sitting between them. CDR3 size: 13 residues. CDR1 is SGHTA and CDR2 is FQGNSA in the germline V gene. CDR3 DNA sequence: TGTGCCAGCAGCGGGACTTACACCGGGGAGCTGTTTTTT. As protein: CASSGTYTGELFF.

This clonotype was observed at least ten times. The CDR3: CASSYGTGTNQPQHF. The CDR3 coding sequence is TGTGCCAGCAGTTACGGGACAGGGACAAATCAGCCCCAGCATTTT. The V call is TRBV6-2 or TRBV6-3, the J call TRBJ1-5; 9 bases fit TRBD1. V dropped 2 bases and J dropped 4; count of bases not matched to a gene: 3. CDR3 length: 15 residues. Germline-derived CDR1 and CDR2 are MNHEY and SVGEGT.

This clonotype was counted at least ten times. V gene TRBV29-1 combines with J gene TRBJ1-1, with a tentative D call TRBD1 (5 bases). The V and J ends lost 4 bases and 2 bases respectively, with 14 bases between them. Germline V gives CDR1 SQVTM, CDR2 ANQGSEA. This CDR3 contains 14 residues. CDR3 in amino acids: CSVGSGAANTEAFF. The CDR3 nucleotides are TGCAGCGTTGGATCCGGGGCAGCAAACACTGAAGCTTTCTTT.

There are many counts of this clonotype. The rearrangement joins TRBV3-1 to TRBJ2-7; D could derive from TRBD1 or TRBD2 (6 bases each). The CDR3 runs to 14 residues. V dropped 1 base and J dropped 7 bases, with 14 bases sitting between them. Germline loops: CDR1 LGHDT, CDR2 YNNKEL (reference sequence). This chain's CDR3 is CASSQVRGLTEQYF. The CDR3 DNA sequence: TGTGCCAGCAGCCAAGTCCGGGGGCTTACTGAGCAGTACTTC.